This paragraph covers one TCR beta chain sequence. This sample stems from a study of cytomegalovirus exposure and HLA in healthy donors. The PCR ran on 60 Vbeta and 13 Jbeta primers. Sequencing was performed with immunoSEQ multiplex PCR; in TCRdb, only in-frame clones are kept and a portion is missing. This table holds over 75,000 clones, roughly 80% found once. Trimming shortened V by 2 bases and J by 7 bases, and 5 bases separated the two germline ends. Germline V gene data show CDR1 as LNHDA and CDR2 as SQIVND (reference sequence). The CDR3 has 12 residues. The V gene is TRBV19, the J gene TRBJ2-2; D unresolved. The clonotype was recovered from a woman aged 60-75 years in good health and CMV-seronegative. Sequenced: PBMCs. Here the CDR3 reads CASSIPVGELFF. The CDR3 DNA reads as TGTGCCAGTAGTATACCGGTCGGGGAGCTGTTTTTT. The entire variable domain, with the rest obtained from reference TRBV19 and TRBJ2-2, is as follows: DGGITQSPKYLFRKEGQNVTLSCEQNLNHDAMYWYRQDPGQGLRLIYYSQIVNDFQKGDIAEGYSVSREKKESFPLTVTSAQKNPTAFYLCASSIPVGELFFGEGSRLTVL.